This T cell receptor (beta chain) was retrieved from a study of beta chain features in type 1 diabetes. Study background: The patient and healthy donor groups were comparable for age, gender and cell yields. Cells sorted and examined across all samples totaled approximately 110 million.

Points from the study as a whole: Moderate yet significant TCRB CDR3 shortening was seen in Type 1 diabetes patients in all four CD4+ subsets.

Sorting based on CD45RO/CCR7/CD25/CD127/CD95/CD27 separated CD4+ naive, central memory, regulatory and stem cell-like memory cells. Purity above 98% was achieved in all sorted populations. Isolated RNA was reverse transcribed in full, so expressed TCRB transcripts were sequenced. The repertoire was sequenced with immunoSEQ multiplex PCR; TCRdb's copy has only in-frame clones and lacks some. The sample carries around 690,000 clones, roughly 12% recorded once. This clone was observed a handful of times. What it binds is unknown. Sequenced material: naive CD4+ T cells from blood. The source of this sequence is a man between 25 and 39 years old with type 1 diabetes.

The CDR3 DNA is TGTGCCAGCCCCTATCAGCCCCAGCATTTT. It encodes CASPYQPQHF. The chain uses TRBV6-4 and TRBJ1-5; D remains ambiguous. This CDR3 has 10 residues. Germline V gene lookup returns CDR1 MRHNA and CDR2 SNTAGT. With 8 bases removed from V and 5 bases from J, the gap between germline ends came to 4 bases.